This TCR beta chain is from a study of T cells in Graves' hyperthyroidism and ophthalmopathy. This CDR3 is built from 13 residues. Looked up from germline, CDR1 is GTSNPN and CDR2 is SVGIG (reference sequence). V shed 5 bases and J 4 bases; nucleotides not matched to a gene: 6. Authors of the study amplified TCR beta CDR3 regions from RNA transcripts. HTBI primers were employed in a first-round RT-PCR of the TCR CDR3. TCRdb fed the multiplex PCR reads into MiXCR, producing one record per CDR3 protein. The table lists 600,000 or so distinct CDR3 sequences, 12% to 15% of them singletons, with roughly 7.1% in the top ten. This clonotype was counted at least ten times.

The V call is TRBV30, the J call TRBJ1-1, with 8 bases fitting TRBD1. The sample taken for sequencing was blood. The origin of this receptor is a woman aged 18-29 years with Graves' ophthalmopathy. CDR3 in DNA: TGTGCCTGGGGGGGACAGGTACTCACTGAAGCTTTCTTT. This codes for CAWGGQVLTEAFF.